This T cell receptor delta chain was documented in a study of γδ T cells in repeated Plasmodium falciparum infection (dated by TCRdb to the early 2020s). Turning to the overall study: The natural-infection arm enrolled Malian children exposed to intense seasonal malaria transmission and compared the Malian children with Australian children matched for age and gender. Roughly 5 malaria-naive U.S. adults underwent four controlled human malaria infections by bites from P. falciparum NF54-infected Anopheles stephensi mosquitoes over 644 days. Samples from controlled-infection subjects were taken at baseline, right before selected infections, and 21 days after each infection. The gammadelta TCR repertoires from Mali were analysed in two ways: cross-sectionally during periods with no transmission, and longitudinally across episodes of acute febrile malaria. The study examined how repeated Plasmodium falciparum infection shapes the human gammadelta T cell repertoire, using natural infection in Mali and controlled human malaria infection. The paper's findings and limits, for the study overall: Waves of new clonotype selection in Vdelta2-negative, largely Vdelta1+, gammadelta TCR repertoires appeared to be driven by repeated controlled infections. Vgamma9/Vdelta2+ TCR repertoires kept a highly stable polyclonal repertoire across time and infection, and many TCRgamma sequences overlapped between individuals. Compared with the repertoires of Australian children, the Vdelta2-negative gammadelta TCR repertoires of Malian children appeared more clonally expanded, less diverse and less shared. Analysis of inter-individual variability in gammadelta T cell responses was limited by the small size of the controlled-infection cohort. Generalizability was limited because the Malian cohort was drawn from a small rural village of predominantly one ethnic group.

Library construction relied on multiplex PCR. The sequencer was an Illumina MiSeq. From each sorted gammadelta T cell sample, both TCR gamma (TRG) and TCR delta (TRD) chains were sequenced. The original methods were these. The repertoire analyses drew on clonotype tree plots, the accumulated frequency of the top 20 clonotypes, and diversity index (DI) and D75 metrics. Via CATT, TCRdb reprocessed the public reads, and rows with identical DNA were then joined. In this record, the V and J calls reflect TCRdb's handling and not the investigators' own analysis. The table for this sample lists 80,000 to 95,000 delta-chain clones; 1.4% of them were counted only once. The ten largest account for just under 9% of the sample. Trimming accounts for 0 bases at V and 3 bases at J, while the number of junction bases matched to no gene is 11. The CDR3, cysteine through phenylalanine, is 17 amino acids long. Only the CDR3 DNA is retained, 51 bases long and in frame from the first base. CDR1 and CDR2 (GEAIGNYY, EKD) derive from the germline V gene.

This clone was seen ten or more times. Its target antigen remains unknown. A far larger clone is off by one base, so a read error is likely. For bulk TCR repertoire analysis, Vgamma9/Vdelta2+ and Vdelta2-negative gammadelta T cell populations were isolated by flow sorting from peripheral blood mononuclear cells. The receptor was isolated from a pool of human donors (malaria-infected and uninfected, not separated). The chain uses TRDV2 and TRDJ1, with 8 middle bases fitting TRDD3. The sequenced sample consisted of gamma-delta T cells from blood. The DNA reads TGTGCCTGTGACACCGTTGGGGGATCCGGGGTCGCCGATAAACTCATCTTT. It is translated as CACDTVGGSGVADKLIF.